This T cell receptor (beta chain) was captured by sequencing in a study of blood T cell repertoires in COVID-19. The overall study: Spain, Italy and the United States supplied samples that represented acute and convalescent COVID-19. The analysed material was cDNA or gDNA that came from T cells, B-cell-depleted T cells, or PBMCs.

Original analysis: Reference gene primer amplification gave estimated nucleated cell counts. Sequencing used immunoSEQ multiplex PCR; TCRdb keeps in-frame clones, though not all of them. V and J calls and clone size are as listed in that table; D and trimming were resolved from the DNA. The sample has approximately 140,000 clones, approximately 88% seen once. The CDR3 totals 13 residues. V was cut by 7 bases and J by 0 bases, with 13 bases left in between. From germline, CDR1 is SQVTM and CDR2 ANQGSEA. The clonotype was recovered from a woman over 75 with acute or convalescent COVID-19. The chain couples TRBV29-1 to TRBJ2-7, with a weak D call TRBD1 (7 bases). The specimen was peripheral blood. The CDR3 region has the DNA TGCAGCGGGAGGGACAGTTCCTCCTACGAGCAGTACTTC. Protein sequence: CSGRDSSSYEQYF.